This entry features one T cell receptor (beta chain) sequence. Its cognate antigen is unknown. The data were obtained in a study of T cell repertoires in cytomegalovirus infection. Study context: Epitope selection comprised recently identified HLA-C-restricted CMV epitopes and well-studied HLA-B-restricted CMV epitopes.

TCRdb redid the calling of the reads with MiXCR, one entry per CDR3 protein. The data contain approximately 470,000 distinct CDR3 sequences, about 42% of them seen just once; the ten biggest clones take up around two fifths. The specimen was cultured PBMCs, collected from culture after CMV antigen stimulation. This sequence was found in a human donor in good health (CMV status not recorded). Some clones in this sample may be carry-over from other donors' samples.

This chain's CDR3 is CASSLRGTGYNEQFF. The CDR3 coding sequence is TGTGCCAGCAGTTTAAGGGGGACTGGCTACAATGAGCAGTTCTTC. The chain recombines TRBV12-3 or TRBV12-4 with TRBJ2-1, with D tentatively TRBD1 or TRBD2 (6 bases each). The germline V and J ends were trimmed by 2 bases and 3 bases, with 11 bases remaining between them. This CDR3 comprises 15 residues.